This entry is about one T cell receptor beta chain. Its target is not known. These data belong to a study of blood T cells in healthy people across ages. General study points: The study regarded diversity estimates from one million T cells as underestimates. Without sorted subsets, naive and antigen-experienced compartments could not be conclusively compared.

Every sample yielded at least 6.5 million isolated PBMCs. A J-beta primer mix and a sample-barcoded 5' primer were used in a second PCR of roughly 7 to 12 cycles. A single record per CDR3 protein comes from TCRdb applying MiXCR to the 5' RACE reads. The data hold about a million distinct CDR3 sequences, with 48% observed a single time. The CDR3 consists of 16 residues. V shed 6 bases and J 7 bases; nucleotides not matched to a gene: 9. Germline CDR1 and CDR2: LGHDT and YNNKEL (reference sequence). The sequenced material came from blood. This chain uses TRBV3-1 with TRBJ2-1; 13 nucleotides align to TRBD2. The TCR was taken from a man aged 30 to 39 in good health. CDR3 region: CASSPTSGGRGNEQFF. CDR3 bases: TGTGCCAGCAGTCCGACTAGCGGGGGGCGAGGGAATGAGCAGTTCTTC.